This TCR beta chain was recovered during a study of lymphopenia after photon versus proton radiotherapy. Study observations and caveats: After lymphocyte nadir, photon-treated repertoires showed oligoclonal expansion, especially CD8+ Temra. Survival link was tested only in deceased patients; proton benefit remains a possibility. Proton therapy kept repertoires fairly stable, unlike photons, which gained effector/memory cells. In patients who died, overall survival fell as post-nadir TCR diversity dropped more.

V was shortened by 6 bases and J by 2 bases, with 14 bases between the two germline ends. The CDR3 contains 14 residues. Looked up from germline, CDR1 is SNHLY and CDR2 is FYNNEI. Clones were sequenced by immunoSEQ multiplex PCR, and TCRdb holds only the in-frame ones, with some missing. The top ten hold about 10% of the sample, which has tens of thousands of clones, around 87% seen once. Regarding this clone: Its antigen remains unknown.

The V call is TRBV2, the J call TRBJ2-7, with D possibly TRBD1 on 5 matching bases. The sequences come from peripheral blood, collected from a patient treated with proton-based radiotherapy. This sequence originates from a man at least 80 years old with esophageal cancer. The CDR3 here is CASRDRGLAYEQYF. The CDR3 DNA follows: TGTGCCAGCAGGGATAGGGGTCTGGCCTACGAGCAGTACTTC.